The entry below describes one TCR beta chain. Its antigen is not yet known. The record has no base qualities; no much larger clone is one base away. What this sample's time point label stands for: about 28 days (+/-7) after the second vaccine dose. AZD1222 recipients with second doses at about 4 weeks or about 12 weeks were pooled, because spike-specific TCR depth and breadth did not differ between schedules. Samples from vaccinated people were obtained from the UK trials COV001 and COV002, which included a single-blind randomized controlled phase 2/3 trial of AZD1222 (ChAdOx1 nCoV-19) in healthy adults. For TCRbeta chain sequencing, PBMC samples from trial participants were taken at day 0 and at day 28 after the second dose. The CDR3 regions of human TCRbeta chains were subjected to immunosequencing. Under the source paper's analysis protocol: Repertoire TCRs were checked for matches against a reference library of SARS-CoV-2-specific TCRs that had been generated using the MIRA antigen-specificity platform. Breadth was defined as the fraction of unique TCRs that were SARS-CoV-2-associated. Depth was defined as the fraction of total T cells that were SARS-CoV-2-associated. Using the MIRA data, each spike-specific TCR was assigned both to the spike region to which the TCR was reactive and to a CD4 or CD8 class. Log10-transformed breadth and depth values were compared by one-way ANOVA with Sidak's multiple comparisons tests. Here the immuneACCESS table is served through TCRdb, limited to in-frame sequences with V and J called. Missing clones are a known gap in these copies; in checked studies unresolved V genes cover under half, and the rest lacks a known reason. From that table come the V and J calls and clone size; the DNA was used to work out D and trimming. This sample is represented by about 150,000 clones; more than 70% of them were singletons. The ten largest clones take up roughly 1.5% of the sample.

The germline V gene (reference sequence) supplies CDR1 GTSNPN and CDR2 SVGIG. Reading from cysteine to phenylalanine, the CDR3 counts 14 amino acids. Kept here is only the CDR3 DNA, which spans 42 bases and is read in frame from base 1. V trim: 0 bases; J trim: 8 bases; unmatched bases: 4. This entry comes from a study of T cell responses to AZD1222 COVID-19 vaccine (TCRdb year 2021). Concerning the study at large: TCR sequencing was performed for 230 to 250 trial participants, of whom about 200 were given two doses of AZD1222 and around 26 were given two doses of MenACWY control vaccine. Enrollment into the trials was organized by age into subgroups of 18-55, 56-69 and 70-plus years, and those subgroups contained roughly 150, 30 and 60 TCR-sequenced participants, respectively. What the study reported, not specific to this receptor: In the small 56-69-year group, the increase in depth fell short of significance, most likely because of low power. A significant rise in spike-specific TCR breadth and depth was observed after two AZD1222 doses relative to day 0 and relative to MenACWY recipients. Vaccine-associated CD4 TCRs spanned the whole spike protein, with dominant responses in regions 160-218 and 743-854. Because no day 14 peak-response samples were available, repertoires were characterized only after the peak T cell response. Epitopes outside the regions mutated in the B.1.351 and B.1.1.7 variants were reportedly recognized by nearly half of the unique spike-specific TCRs. Conclusions about previously exposed vaccinees are limited, since just five or six AZD1222 recipients were seropositive for SARS-CoV-2 at baseline. Participants were mostly white British, with more females than males. The authors suggested clonal diversity may have been underestimated.

The receptor chain draws on TRBV30 and TRBJ2-1; TRBD2 matches 10 bases in the middle. This clonotype originated in an adult who received the AZD1222 COVID-19 vaccine. The sequenced sample was peripheral blood, obtained 28 days after the second AZD1222 dose. The CDR3 has the sequence CAWSVASGSDEQFF. DNA sequence: TGTGCCTGGAGTGTAGCTAGCGGGAGCGATGAGCAGTTCTTC.